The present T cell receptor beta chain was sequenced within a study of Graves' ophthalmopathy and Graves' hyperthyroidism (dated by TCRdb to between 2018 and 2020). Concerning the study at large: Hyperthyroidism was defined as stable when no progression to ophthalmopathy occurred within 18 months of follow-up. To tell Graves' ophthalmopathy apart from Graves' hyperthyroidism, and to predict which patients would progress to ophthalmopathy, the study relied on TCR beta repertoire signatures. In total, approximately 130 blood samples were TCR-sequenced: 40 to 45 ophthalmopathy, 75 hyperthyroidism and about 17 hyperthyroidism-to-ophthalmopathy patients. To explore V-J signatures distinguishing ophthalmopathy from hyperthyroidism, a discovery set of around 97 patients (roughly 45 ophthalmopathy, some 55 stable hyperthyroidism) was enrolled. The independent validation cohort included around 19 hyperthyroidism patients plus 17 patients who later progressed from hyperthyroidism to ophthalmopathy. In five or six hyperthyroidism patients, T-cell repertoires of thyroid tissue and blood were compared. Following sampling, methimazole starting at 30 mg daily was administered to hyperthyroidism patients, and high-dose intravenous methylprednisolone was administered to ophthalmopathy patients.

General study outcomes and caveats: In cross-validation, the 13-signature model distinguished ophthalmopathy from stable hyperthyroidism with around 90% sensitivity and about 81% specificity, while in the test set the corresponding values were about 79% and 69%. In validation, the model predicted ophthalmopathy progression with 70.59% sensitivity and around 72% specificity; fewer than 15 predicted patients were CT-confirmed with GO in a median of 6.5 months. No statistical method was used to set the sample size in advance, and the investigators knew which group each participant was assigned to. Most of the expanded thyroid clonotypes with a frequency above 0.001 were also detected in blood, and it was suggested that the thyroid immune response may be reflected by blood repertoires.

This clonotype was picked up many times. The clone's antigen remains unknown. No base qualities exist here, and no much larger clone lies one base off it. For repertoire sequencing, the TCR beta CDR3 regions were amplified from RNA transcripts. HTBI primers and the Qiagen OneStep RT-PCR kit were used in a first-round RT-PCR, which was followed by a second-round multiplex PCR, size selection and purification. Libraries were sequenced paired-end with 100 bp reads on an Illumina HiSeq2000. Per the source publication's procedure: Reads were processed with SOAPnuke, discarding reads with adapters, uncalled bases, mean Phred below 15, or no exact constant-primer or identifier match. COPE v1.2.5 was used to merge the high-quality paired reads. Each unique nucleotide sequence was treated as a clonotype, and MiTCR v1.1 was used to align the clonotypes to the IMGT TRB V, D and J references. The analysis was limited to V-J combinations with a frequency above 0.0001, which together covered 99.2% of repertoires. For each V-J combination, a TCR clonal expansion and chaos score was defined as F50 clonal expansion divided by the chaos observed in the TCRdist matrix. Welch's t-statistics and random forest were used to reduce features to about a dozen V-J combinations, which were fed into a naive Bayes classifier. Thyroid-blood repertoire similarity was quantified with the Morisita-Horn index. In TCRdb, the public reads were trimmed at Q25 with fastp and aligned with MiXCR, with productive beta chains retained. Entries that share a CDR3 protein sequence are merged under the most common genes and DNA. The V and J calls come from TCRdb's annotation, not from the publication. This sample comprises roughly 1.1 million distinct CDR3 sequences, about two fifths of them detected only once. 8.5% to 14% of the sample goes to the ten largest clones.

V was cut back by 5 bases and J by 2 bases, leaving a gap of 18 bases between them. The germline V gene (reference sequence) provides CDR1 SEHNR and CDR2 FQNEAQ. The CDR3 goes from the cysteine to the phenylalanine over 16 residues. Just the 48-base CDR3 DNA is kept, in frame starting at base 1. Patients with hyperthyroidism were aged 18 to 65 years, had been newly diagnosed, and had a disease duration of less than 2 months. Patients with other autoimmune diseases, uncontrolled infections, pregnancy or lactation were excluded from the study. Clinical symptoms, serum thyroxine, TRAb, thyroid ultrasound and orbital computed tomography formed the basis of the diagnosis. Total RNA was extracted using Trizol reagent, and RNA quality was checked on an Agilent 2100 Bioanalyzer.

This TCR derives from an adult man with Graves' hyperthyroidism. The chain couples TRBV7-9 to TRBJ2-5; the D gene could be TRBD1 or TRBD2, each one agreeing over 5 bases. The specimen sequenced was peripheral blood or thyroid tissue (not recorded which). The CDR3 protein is CASSPRGEWEQETQYF. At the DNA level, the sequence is TGTGCCAGCAGCCCGAGGGGTGAATGGGAACAAGAGACCCAGTACTTC.